Each of the 28 T cell receptor beta chains below was sequenced from the same sample in a study of PD-1 blockade in classical Hodgkin lymphoma. The sample's time point: cycle 4 day 1 (C4D1), after about 6 weeks of nivolumab. Patients all relapsed after autologous stem cell transplantation, and there was variation in brentuximab vedotin exposure. Repertoires were generated with immunoSEQ multiplex PCR, while TCRdb's copy carries only in-frame clones and drops some. Among almost 95,000 clones, approximately 83% were seen once, and the ten largest hold 15% to 20%. Here the sequenced sample was peripheral blood mononuclear cells (PBMCs), taken before the fourth cycle of nivolumab. The origin of the receptors is a human donor with classical Hodgkin lymphoma.

This rearrangement joins TRBV11-2 to TRBJ1-4; 10 nucleotides match TRBD1. The CDR3 extends over 17 amino acids. Germline CDR1 is SGHAT and CDR2 is FQNNGV. Germline trimming cut 10 bases from V and 1 base from J; bases unmatched to any gene: 12. The CDR3, as DNA: TGTGCCATCTCTAAGGGACAGGGGATTTTAACTAATGAAAAACTGTTTTTT. Its protein product is CAISKGQGILTNEKLFF.

V and J are TRBV27 and TRBJ1-4; tentative D call: TRBD1 (5 bases). The germline V gene has CDR1 MNHEY and CDR2 SMNVEV (reference sequence). Trimming cost V 3 bases and J 11 bases, with 16 bases left between them. This CDR3 is 14 amino acids long. The CDR3 coding sequence is TGTGCCAGCAGTTTTAGGGGTGATGAGGGGAAACTGTTTTTT. It codes for CASSFRGDEGKLFF.

The J gene is TRBJ2-1, the V gene TRBV19, with 7 bases fitting TRBD2. The CDR3 loop spans 16 amino acids. Germline values: CDR1 LNHDA, CDR2 SQIVND (reference sequence). The V segment lost 2 bases and the J segment 0 bases; nucleotides outside the gene matches: 4. CDR3 in amino acids: CASSIMGGSSYNEQFF. The CDR3 DNA reads TGTGCCAGTAGTATAATGGGCGGGAGCTCCTACAATGAGCAGTTCTTC.

The V call is TRBV7-2, the J call TRBJ2-7; D possibly corresponds to TRBD2 (6 bases). The CDR3 loop spans 18 amino acids. V lost 1 base, J lost 3 bases, and 22 bases lay in between. Germline V CDR1 and CDR2: SGHTA, FQGNSA. CDR3 DNA: TGTGCCAGCAGCTTAGAGGCCGGAGCGGGCCGGTGGGGCTACGAGCAGTACTTC. Translated: CASSLEAGAGRWGYEQYF.

This clone was seen a few times. The chain couples TRBV6-5 to TRBJ1-5; D is uncertain. Trimming cost V 4 bases and J 0 bases, with 7 bases left between them. Looked up from germline, CDR1 is MNHEY and CDR2 is SVGAGI. The CDR3 extends over 14 amino acids. The CDR3 sequence is CASSSPHSNQPQHF. The CDR3 DNA follows: TGTGCCAGCAGTTCCCCACATAGCAATCAGCCCCAGCATTTT.

The V call is TRBV6-4, the J call TRBJ2-3; either TRBD1 or TRBD2 may supply D (6 bases each). Germline V lookup: CDR1 MRHNA, CDR2 SNTAGT. The V and J ends lost 5 bases and 0 bases respectively, with 15 bases between them. The CDR3 has 16 amino acids. CDR3: CASSWDIGTSTDTQYF. The CDR3 nucleotides read TGTGCCAGCAGTTGGGACATCGGGACTAGCACAGATACGCAGTATTTT.

CDR3 in DNA: TGTGCCAGCTCCCCTCAGCTACAGGGGCGGTTTAACACTGAAGCTTTCTTT. Protein sequence: CASSPQLQGRFNTEAFF. This rearrangement joins TRBV9 to TRBJ1-1, with 7 bases fitting TRBD1. The V segment lost 7 bases and the J segment 2 bases; nucleotides outside the gene matches: 17. Germline values: CDR1 SGDLS, CDR2 YYNGEE. This CDR3 is built from 17 residues. The variable domain in full, with the rest retrieved from reference TRBV9 and TRBJ1-1, is DSGVTQTPKHLITATGQRVTLRCSPRSGDLSVYWYQQSLDQGLQFLIQYYNGEERAKGNILERFSAQQFPDLHSELNLSSLELGDSALYFCASSPQLQGRFNTEAFFGQGTRLTVV.

By share, this clone ranks as medium-sized. V usage is TRBV27 and J usage is TRBJ1-5; D is ambiguous. The CDR3 length is 15 residues. Deletions cut 4 bases from V and 0 bases from J, with 10 bases between. CDR1 is MNHEY and CDR2 is SMNVEV in the germline V gene (reference sequence). The CDR3: CASSSATYSNQPQHF. The CDR3 bases are TGTGCCAGCAGTTCCGCCACGTATAGCAATCAGCCCCAGCATTTT.

The table lists this clone with a few counts. The chain is built from TRBV6-5 and TRBJ2-7; TRBD1 is a possible D gene (5 bases). V gave up 7 bases and J gave up 2 bases, with 12 bases separating them. This CDR3 comprises 13 residues. Germline loops: CDR1 MNHEY, CDR2 SVGAGI. The CDR3: CASTPGWAYEQYF. In DNA form, the CDR3 reads TGTGCCAGCACCCCAGGGTGGGCCTACGAGCAGTACTTC.

This clone has more than one count but fewer than ten. The rearrangement joins TRBV10-3 to TRBJ2-7, with 9 bases identical to TRBD2. Germline V gene lookup returns CDR1 ENHRY and CDR2 SYGVKD. V gave up 8 bases and J gave up 5 bases; unmatched junction bases: 7. The CDR3 runs to 13 residues. The CDR3: CAIGSGSKDEQYF. CDR3 DNA: TGTGCCATCGGTAGCGGGAGTAAGGACGAGCAGTACTTC.

This clone was counted only a few times. J is TRBJ2-7 and V is TRBV2; D is perhaps TRBD1 (6 bases). Looked up from germline, CDR1 is SNHLY and CDR2 is FYNNEI. This CDR3 has 13 residues. Trimming left V 6 bases short and J 7 bases short, with 16 bases between. CDR3 protein: CASSRAADREQYF. In DNA form, the CDR3 reads TGTGCCAGCAGCCGCGCCGCCGACAGGGAGCAGTACTTC.

The chain has TRBV28 and TRBJ2-7, with 9 bases that match TRBD1. Germline CDR1 MDHEN, CDR2 SYDVKM. After removal of 5 bases from V and 4 bases from J, the junction contained 6 bases not matched to a gene. This CDR3 contains 14 residues. The CDR3 here is CASSLRDRAYEQYF. CDR3 bases: TGTGCCAGCAGTCTCCGGGACAGGGCTTACGAGCAGTACTTC.

The rearrangement uses TRBV28 and TRBJ1-5; D is unresolved. V lost 6 bases and J 9 bases, leaving 9 bases between the germline ends. Germline-derived CDR1 and CDR2 are MDHEN and SYDVKM. CDR3 length equals 11 residues. DNA of the CDR3: TGTGCCAGCAGCTCTTGGGGGCCCCAGCATTTT. This codes for CASSSWGPQHF.

The chain couples TRBV19 to TRBJ2-5, with D perhaps given as TRBD1 or TRBD2 (5 bases each). Trimming removed 10 bases from V and 5 bases from J, with 14 bases in between. The germline V gene has CDR1 LNHDA and CDR2 SQIVND (reference sequence). The CDR3 length is 12 residues. The DNA for the CDR3 is TGTGCCACTAAGGGACCCTGGGAGACCCAGTACTTC. This translates into CATKGPWETQYF. Full variable domain (outside the CDR3, taken from reference TRBV19 and TRBJ2-5): DGGITQSPKYLFRKEGQNVTLSCEQNLNHDAMYWYRQDPGQGLRLIYYSQIVNDFQKGDIAEGYSVSREKKESFPLTVTSAQKNPTAFYLCATKGPWETQYFGPGTRLLVL.

The chain employs TRBV10-3 and TRBJ2-7; tentatively, D is TRBD2 (5 bases). V lost 0 bases and J 1 base, leaving 7 bases between the germline ends. Germline CDR1 and CDR2: ENHRY and SYGVKD. CDR3 size: 14 residues. CDR3 sequence (DNA): TGTGCCATCAGTGAGTCAACTAGTTCCTACGAGCAGTACTTC. As protein: CAISESTSSYEQYF.

The rearrangement links TRBV7-2 to TRBJ1-3, with a tentative D call TRBD1 (5 bases). CDR3 size: 13 residues. V was cut by 5 bases and J by 8 bases, with 13 bases left in between. CDR1 SGHTA and CDR2 FQGNSA come from the germline V gene. CDR3 region: CASSQAGRDTIYF. In nucleotides, the CDR3 is TGTGCCAGCAGCCAAGCAGGGCGGGACACCATATATTTT.

The V call is TRBV30, the J call TRBJ1-1, with D uncertain. Germline CDR1 GTSNPN, CDR2 SVGIG (reference sequence). The CDR3 is 11 residues long. Trimming cost V 4 bases and J 4 bases, with 7 bases left between them. The CDR3 nucleotides are TGTGCCTGGACCGAGGGCACTGAAGCTTTCTTT. Translation: CAWTEGTEAFF.

The chain employs TRBV25-1 and TRBJ1-1, with a tentative D call TRBD1 (5 bases). CDR1 and CDR2 (germline): MGHDK, SYGVNS. The CDR3 is 15 amino acids. Trimming removed 4 bases from V and 2 bases from J, with 14 bases in between. The CDR3 bases are TGTGCCAGCAGTGGTAGCGGGGCCCGAAACACTGAAGCTTTCTTT. This gives the protein CASSGSGARNTEAFF.

The rearrangement links TRBV6-4 to TRBJ2-3, with D perhaps matching TRBD1 or TRBD2 (5 bases each). The V end was cut by 6 bases, the J end by 0 bases, with 13 bases between. CDR1 MRHNA and CDR2 SNTAGT come from the germline V gene. This CDR3 comprises 15 residues. The CDR3 loop is CASSPGGISTDTQYF. DNA of the CDR3: TGTGCCAGCAGCCCTGGGGGAATCAGCACAGATACGCAGTATTTT.

This chain uses TRBV4-3 with TRBJ2-2; the D gene could be TRBD1 or TRBD2 (5 bases each). Trimming took 6 bases from V and 6 from J, leaving 14 bases between them. CDR3 length: 14 amino acids. Germline CDR1 reads LGHNA; CDR2 reads YSLEER. CDR3 bases: TGCGCCAGCAGGATCATCGGGGCGGCCGGGGAGCTGTTTTTT. Amino acids: CASRIIGAAGELFF.

On this clone itself: Distinct nucleotide sequences in the sample also encode this CDR3. The genes are TRBV19 and TRBJ2-7, with 10 bases aligning to TRBD2. Germline V gene data show CDR1 as LNHDA and CDR2 as SQIVND (reference sequence). Losses at the gene ends were 3 bases for V and 2 bases for J; bases not matched to a gene: 4. This CDR3 spans 15 amino acids. Written as DNA, the CDR3 is TGTGCCAGTAGTATTAGCGGACTAGCGGCCTACGAGCAGTACTTC. Translating it yields CASSISGLAAYEQYF.

The chain has TRBV2 and TRBJ2-3, with 9 bases lining up with TRBD2. Germline CDR1 is SNHLY and CDR2 is FYNNEI. This CDR3 has 16 residues. The trim removed 2 bases at V and 2 bases at J, leaving 5 bases unmatched. In DNA, the CDR3 is TGTGCCAGCAGTGAACTAGCGGGGCCGTCCACAGATACGCAGTATTTT. It translates to CASSELAGPSTDTQYF.

This clone was observed a few times. The CDR3 coding sequence is TGTGCCATCAGTGCGGACAGGAGCAATCAGCCCCAGCATTTT. This gives the protein CAISADRSNQPQHF. The V and J genes are TRBV10-3 and TRBJ1-5, with 7 bases identical to TRBD1. Per the germline V gene, CDR1 is ENHRY and CDR2 is SYGVKD. V was pared by 4 bases and J by 1 base, with 1 base of the junction left unmatched. The CDR3 loop spans 14 amino acids.

The sample holds one count of this clone. The chain combines TRBV6-1 with TRBJ2-7, with 7 nucleotides matching TRBD1. The CDR3 sequence is 15 residues long. Losses at the gene ends were 7 bases for V and 2 bases for J; bases not matched to a gene: 11. Germline V gene lookup returns CDR1 MNHNS and CDR2 SASEGT. The CDR3 protein is CASNVDREGPYEQYF. CDR3 bases: TGTGCCAGCAACGTCGACAGGGAAGGCCCCTACGAGCAGTACTTC.

V is TRBV27 and J is TRBJ2-1, with 7 bases matching TRBD2. Per the germline V gene, CDR1 is MNHEY and CDR2 is SMNVEV (reference sequence). After removal of 6 bases from V and 7 bases from J, the junction contained 3 bases not matched to a gene. The CDR3 runs to 12 residues. The DNA for the CDR3 is TGTGCCAGCAGGCGACTAGCAAATGAGCAGTTCTTC. It is translated as CASRRLANEQFF.

The CDR3 DNA sequence: TGTGCCATCAGTGGTCGAGGGGACGAGCAGTACTTC. Protein sequence: CAISGRGDEQYF. The genes are TRBV10-3 and TRBJ2-7, with D perhaps being TRBD1 or TRBD2 (5 bases each). Germline V CDR1 and CDR2: ENHRY, SYGVKD. The CDR3 has 12 residues. The ends were cut back, 4 bases at V and 5 bases at J, with 9 bases in the middle.

This chain connects TRBV7-3 to TRBJ1-2; a weak D match, TRBD1 (5 bases). The CDR3 is 14 residues long. V dropped 5 bases and J dropped 4 bases, with 14 bases sitting between them. Germline values: CDR1 SGHTA, CDR2 FQGTGA. The CDR3 DNA sequence: TGTGCCAGCAGCCAGGGCGAGGCGCGCTATGGCTACACCTTC. It translates to CASSQGEARYGYTF.

The chain carries TRBV5-4 and TRBJ2-6; 9 nucleotides match TRBD1. Per the germline V gene, CDR1 is SGHNT and CDR2 is YYREEE (reference sequence). The J segment lost 2 bases and the V segment lost 4 bases, leaving 4 bases of the junction unmatched. The CDR3 contains 16 residues. Here the CDR3 reads CASSKRQGAGANVLTF. The CDR3 DNA follows: TGTGCCAGCAGCAAGCGACAGGGGGCTGGGGCCAACGTCCTGACTTTC.